This TCR beta chain came from a study of blood T cell repertoires in COVID-19 (dated by TCRdb to the early 2020s). Concerning the study at large: The collaborator samples originated in the United States, Italy and Spain and spanned the acute and convalescent phases of COVID-19. The material from the prospective study consisted of cDNA or gDNA derived from T cells, B-cell-depleted T cells, or PBMCs. Subjects who had been exposed to COVID-19, were actively infected with it, or had recovered from it provided the deeply sampled blood TCRbeta repertoires that made up the dataset. The repertoires were made available in a free public database intended to serve as a resource for research on the immune response to SARS-CoV-2. Samples were obtained from the ongoing ImmuneRACE study (first 160 participants) and from roughly 1,300 subjects provided by 6 global collaborators. A de-identified subject ID, COVID-19 status, age in years and sex were almost always included in the sample metadata. Where HLA class I and class II types were available, the types were taken from metadata supplied by the sample provider, not from assay-based typing. General study outcomes and caveats: Clinical and demographic metadata were provided uncurated, with the amount varying by source and participant.

The collaborating institutions used their own protocols to collect whole blood in K2EDTA tubes. For TCRbeta analysis, collaborator samples were shipped as frozen whole blood, as isolated PBMCs, or as DNA extracted from either sample type. Reading the germline V gene gives CDR1 SGHDN and CDR2 FVKESK. The V end loses 4 bases and the J end loses 6 bases, and a stretch of 10 bases separates them. The CDR3 starts with the cysteine, ends with the phenylalanine, and has 14 residues. Just CDR3 DNA is preserved here, 42 bases in frame from base 1. TCRbeta CDR3 regions were amplified from genomic DNA by means of the immunoSEQ Assay, a bias-controlled multiplex PCR. For the original study's pipeline: The number of nucleated cells in each sample was estimated from the amplification of reference gene primers within the assay. To quantify the absolute abundance of each unique TCRbeta CDR3 rearrangement, sequence reads were collapsed and filtered. For each sample, productive Simpson clonality was calculated as the square root of Simpson's diversity index over productive rearrangements. TCRdb re-hosts the immuneACCESS table, in-frame sequences only. Its copies lack some clones; in the studies checked, an unresolved V gene accounts for under half of them, and the cause for the rest is not known. That table supplies the V and J calls and clone size; D and trimming were determined from the DNA. This sample has 350,000 to 450,000 clones in its table, and about 90% of those were observed once. In total, the top ten clones hold more than 1% of the sample.

Note on this clone: Its target antigen remains unknown. No quality values exist for individual bases; no much larger clone is one base distant.

This sequence originates from a man aged 40-55 years with acute or convalescent COVID-19. What was sequenced was peripheral blood. The chain links TRBV14 with TRBJ1-6, with TRBD1 tentatively as D gene (6 bases match). The CDR3 corresponds to CASSLDRVNSPLHF. The bases are TGTGCCAGCAGCCTGGACAGAGTTAATTCACCCCTCCACTTT.